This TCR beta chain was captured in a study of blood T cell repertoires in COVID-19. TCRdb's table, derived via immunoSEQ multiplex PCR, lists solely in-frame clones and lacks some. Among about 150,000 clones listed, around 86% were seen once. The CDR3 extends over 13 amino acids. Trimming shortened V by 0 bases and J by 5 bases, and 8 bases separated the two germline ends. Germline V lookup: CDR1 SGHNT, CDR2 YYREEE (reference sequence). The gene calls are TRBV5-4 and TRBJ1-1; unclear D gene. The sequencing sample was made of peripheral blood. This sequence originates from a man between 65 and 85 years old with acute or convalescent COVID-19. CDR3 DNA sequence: TGTGCCAGCAGCTTGGCCGGGGTGACTGAAGCTTTCTTT. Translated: CASSLAGVTEAFF. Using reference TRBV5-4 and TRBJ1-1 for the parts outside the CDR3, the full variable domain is ETGVTQSPTHLIKTRGQQVTLRCSSQSGHNTVSWYQQALGQGPQFIFQYYREEENGRGNFPPRFSGLQFPNYSSELNVNALELDDSALYLCASSLAGVTEAFFGQGTRLTVV.